The following is a TCR beta chain sequence with its context. The antigen is undetermined. PCR or immunohistochemistry showed mismatch repair deficiency in every enrolled patient. Three pembrolizumab responders had their TCRs sequenced. This entry is derived from a study of PD-1 blockade in mismatch repair-deficient tumors. About the study: Patients had 12 mismatch repair-deficient cancer types, all previously treated and progressing. Study-wide results and caveats: Tumor-resident clones, often undetectable pretreatment in blood, expanded then contracted after pembrolizumab.

In germline, CDR1 is LNHDA, CDR2 SQIVND (reference sequence). The CDR3 is made up of 17 amino acids. Losses at the gene ends were 10 bases for V and 6 bases for J; bases not matched to a gene: 17. Measured with immunoSEQ multiplex PCR; TCRdb has only the in-frame clones, and not every one. Of approximately 60,000 clones listed, 88% are singletons. The chain is built from TRBV19 and TRBJ2-7, with 14 bases aligning to TRBD2. The receptor was isolated from an adult with mismatch repair-deficient cancer. Sequences were derived from peripheral blood, sampled 52 weeks after starting pembrolizumab. CDR3: CATSQTSGRVIWSEQYF. The CDR3 coding sequence is TGTGCCACCTCGCAGACTAGCGGGAGGGTGATATGGTCCGAGCAGTACTTC. Complete variable domain (other parts from reference TRBV19 and TRBJ2-7): DGGITQSPKYLFRKEGQNVTLSCEQNLNHDAMYWYRQDPGQGLRLIYYSQIVNDFQKGDIAEGYSVSREKKESFPLTVTSAQKNPTAFYLCATSQTSGRVIWSEQYFGPGTRLTVT.